Presented here are 11 T cell receptor beta chains from one specimen sequenced in a study of graft-versus-host responses after intestinal transplantation. Measured with immunoSEQ multiplex PCR; TCRdb has only the in-frame clones, and not every one. The sample holds 70,000 to 95,000 clones, around 90% seen once. Their antigen targets remain unknown. Here the sequenced sample was unstimulated CD4+ T cells sorted from spleen or lymph node cells, taken before intestinal transplant. These TCRs come from a human donor who received an intestinal transplant.

This clone was seen just once. The gene calls are TRBV27 and TRBJ1-5; 8 nucleotides match TRBD1. This CDR3 spans 16 amino acids. The germline CDR1 and CDR2 sequences are MNHEY and SMNVEV (reference sequence). Trimming at V came to 7 bases and at J to 0 bases, leaving 8 bases not matched to a gene. Here the CDR3 reads CASKQGGFYSNQPQHF. The CDR3 bases are TGTGCCAGCAAACAGGGGGGGTTTTATAGCAATCAGCCCCAGCATTTT.

The chain links TRBV5-6 to TRBJ1-1; 7 bases match TRBD1. Germline V lookup: CDR1 SGHDT, CDR2 YYEEEE. V lost 4 bases to trimming and J lost 4 bases; unmatched junction nucleotides: 16. The CDR3 is 17 residues long. The CDR3 DNA sequence: TGTGCCAGCAGCCCCCTGATTAGGGACAGAACATCCACTGAAGCTTTCTTT. Protein: CASSPLIRDRTSTEAFF. The full variable domain, with the rest looked up from reference TRBV5-6 and TRBJ1-1, is DAGVTQSPTHLIKTRGQQVTLRCSPKSGHDTVSWYQQALGQGPQFIFQYYEEEERQRGNFPDRFSGHQFPNYSSELNVNALLLGDSALYLCASSPLIRDRTSTEAFFGQGTRLTVV.

V and J are TRBV5-4 and TRBJ2-7, with D maybe TRBD2 (6 bases). The CDR3 sequence is 17 residues long. V was shortened by 0 bases and J by 0 bases, with 16 bases between the two germline ends. CDR1 is SGHNT and CDR2 is YYREEE in the germline V gene (reference sequence). In nucleotides, the CDR3 is TGTGCCAGCAGCTTGGGGCCTGGGGGGATAAGCTCCTACGAGCAGTACTTC. Protein product: CASSLGPGGISSYEQYF.

This clone appeared once. The chain carries TRBV9 and TRBJ2-7, with 7 bases identical to TRBD1. Looked up from germline, CDR1 is SGDLS and CDR2 is YYNGEE. Trimming cost V 3 bases and J 2 bases; bases outside gene matches: 5. This CDR3 has 14 residues. In DNA, the CDR3 is TGTGCCAGCAGCGCCCGACAGGGCCCCTACGAGCAGTACTTC. It encodes CASSARQGPYEQYF.

This chain connects TRBV19 to TRBJ2-5; TRBD1 aligns across 7 bases. Germline V lookup: CDR1 LNHDA, CDR2 SQIVND (reference sequence). The CDR3 is made up of 16 amino acids. After removal of 1 base from V and 1 base from J, the junction contained 6 bases not matched to a gene. The CDR3 spells CASSIGGGPLQETQYF. The CDR3 DNA reads as TGTGCCAGTAGTATAGGAGGGGGCCCACTCCAAGAGACCCAGTACTTC. Filled out from reference TRBV19 and TRBJ2-5, the complete variable domain reads DGGITQSPKYLFRKEGQNVTLSCEQNLNHDAMYWYRQDPGQGLRLIYYSQIVNDFQKGDIAEGYSVSREKKESFPLTVTSAQKNPTAFYLCASSIGGGPLQETQYFGPGTRLLVL.

In DNA, the CDR3 is TGTGCCAGCAGCTTACTCCCCGACAGGGGCTATGGCTACACCTTC. It encodes CASSLLPDRGYGYTF. The genes are TRBV13 and TRBJ1-2; 8 nucleotides agree with TRBD1. The CDR3 length is 15 residues. V shed 2 bases and J 4 bases; nucleotides not matched to a gene: 6. The germline V gene has CDR1 PRHDT and CDR2 FYEKMQ (reference sequence).

The chain recombines TRBV7-3 with TRBJ2-7, with TRBD2 identical over 7 bases. The V gene end was trimmed by 1 base and the J gene end by 5 bases; junction bases not matched to a gene: 14. This CDR3 spans 17 amino acids. Germline CDR1 SGHTA, CDR2 FQGTGA. CDR3 DNA: TGTGCCAGCAGCTTAAGGGGAGGGCGGGGACCCCCGGACGAGCAGTACTTC. This codes for CASSLRGGRGPPDEQYF.

The rearrangement uses TRBV2 and TRBJ2-2; TRBD2 matches 11 bases. This CDR3 has 15 residues. J was trimmed by 6 bases and V by 6 bases; bases with no gene match: 6. Germline V lookup: CDR1 SNHLY, CDR2 FYNNEI. The CDR3 DNA is TGTGCCAGCAGGGCACTAGCGGGGGAAGCCGGGGAGCTGTTTTTT. The encoded protein is CASRALAGEAGELFF.

The chain uses TRBV9 and TRBJ2-3; 8 bases line up with TRBD1. The junction had 3 bases not matched to a gene; V was cut back by 5 bases and J by 1 base. Germline V gene sequence: CDR1 SGDLS, CDR2 YYNGEE. This CDR3 is built from 14 residues. The CDR3 is CASRKGQGTDTQYF. CDR3 in DNA: TGTGCCAGCAGGAAGGGACAGGGCACAGATACGCAGTATTTT.

The rearrangement links TRBV5-4 to TRBJ2-7, with unresolved D. The ends were cut back, 2 bases at V and 3 bases at J, with 12 bases in the middle. This CDR3 spans 14 amino acids. Germline V gene data show CDR1 as SGHNT and CDR2 as YYREEE (reference sequence). The CDR3: CASSLFSRDYEQYF. CDR3 bases: TGTGCCAGCAGCTTATTTTCGCGTGACTACGAGCAGTACTTC.

The chain employs TRBV6-5 and TRBJ1-1; D is uncertain. This CDR3 has 15 amino acids. CDR1 MNHEY and CDR2 SVGAGI come from the germline V gene. V lost 7 bases and J 4 bases, leaving 19 bases between the germline ends. In DNA form, the CDR3 reads TGTGCCAGCACCCCCTCGGGAGGGTGGGGCACTGAAGCTTTCTTT. Translation gives CASTPSGGWGTEAFF.